The next 14 T cell receptor beta chains were all read from a single sample in a study of T cell responses to AZD1222 COVID-19 vaccine. TCRdb's table, derived via immunoSEQ multiplex PCR, lists solely in-frame clones and lacks some. This sample yields 150,000 to 200,000 clones, of which about 87% are seen a single time; under 3.5% belongs to the top ten. The sample was peripheral blood, taken on day 0 of MenACWY control vaccination. The receptors stem from an adult in good health.

J is TRBJ2-7 and V is TRBV11-1; TRBD1 aligns across 8 bases. This CDR3 spans 15 amino acids. Trimming removed 8 bases from V and 0 bases from J; junction bases left unmatched: 9. Germline-derived CDR1 and CDR2 are SGHAT and FQDESV (reference sequence). The CDR3 spells CASHAGDRSSYEQYF. The CDR3 DNA reads as TGTGCCAGCCACGCTGGGGACAGGAGCTCCTACGAGCAGTACTTC. Combining the CDR3 with reference TRBV11-1 and TRBJ2-7 gives the whole variable domain EAEVAQSPRYKITEKSQAVAFWCDPISGHATLYWYRQILGQGPELLVQFQDESVVDDSQLPKDRFSAERLKGVDSTLKIQPAELGDSAMYLCASHAGDRSSYEQYFGPGTRLTVT.

This clone showed up just once. The V and J genes are TRBV7-2 and TRBJ2-1, with 12 bases aligning to TRBD2. Germline values: CDR1 SGHTA, CDR2 FQGNSA. The V gene end was trimmed by 0 bases and the J gene end by 10 bases; junction bases not matched to a gene: 7. The CDR3 has 16 residues. As DNA, the CDR3 is TGTGCCAGCAGCTTAGCCCTAGCGGGAGGGCCCCGGGAGCAGTTCTTC. It yields the protein CASSLALAGGPREQFF.

As for this clone: An end of the junction differs from the germline gene, which may be a read error. CDR3: CASSIPTSSPSSNEQFF. Written as DNA, the CDR3 is TGTGCCAGTAGTATTCCGACTAGTAGTCCTTCCTCCAATGAGCAGTTCTTC. This chain connects TRBV19 to TRBJ2-1; the D gene is possibly TRBD2 (6 bases). The CDR3 consists of 17 residues. Per germline, CDR1 LNHDA and CDR2 SQIVND (reference sequence).

The chain links TRBV28 to TRBJ1-2, with 7 nucleotides matching TRBD1. Germline lookup yields CDR1 MDHEN and CDR2 SYDVKM. The junction had 8 bases not matched to a gene; V was cut back by 5 bases and J by 5 bases. The CDR3 spans 14 residues. The CDR3 sequence is CASSPTTGRYGYTF. In DNA form, the CDR3 reads TGTGCCAGCAGTCCGACGACAGGGCGGTATGGCTACACCTTC.

This clone was detected a few times. This chain joins TRBV24-1 and TRBJ2-3; D is perhaps TRBD1 (7 bases). There are 16 residues in the CDR3. Trimming removed 2 bases at V and 1 base at J, with 12 bases between. Germline V gene data show CDR1 as KGHDR and CDR2 as SFDVKD. The CDR3 region has the DNA TGTGCCACCAGTGATTGGACAGGAGGGGGCACAGATACGCAGTATTTT. It is translated as CATSDWTGGGTDTQYF.

The chain recombines TRBV5-5 with TRBJ2-3; D not resolved. From germline, CDR1 is SGHKS and CDR2 YYEKEE (reference sequence). V dropped 0 bases and J dropped 2 bases, with 13 bases sitting between them. CDR3 length: 16 amino acids. CDR3 residues: CASSLEWAASTDTQYF. The CDR3 DNA follows: TGTGCCAGCAGCTTGGAATGGGCCGCCTCCACAGATACGCAGTATTTT.

V usage is TRBV11-3 and J usage is TRBJ2-6; unclear D gene. V dropped 5 bases and J dropped 2 bases, with 10 bases sitting between them. The germline V gene encodes CDR1 SGHNT and CDR2 YENEEA. This CDR3 spans 15 amino acids. CDR3 DNA: TGTGCCAGCAGCAAAGGTGGGGCTGGGGCCAACGTCCTGACTTTC. It translates to CASSKGGAGANVLTF.

J is TRBJ2-7 and V is TRBV28; no reliable D call. This CDR3 contains 12 residues. The V gene's germline CDR1 is MDHEN and CDR2 SYDVKM. Trimming removed 6 bases at V and 1 base at J, with 7 bases between. CDR3 sequence (DNA): TGTGCCAGCAGGGACGGATCCTACGAGCAGTACTTC. Encoded protein: CASRDGSYEQYF. Combining the CDR3 with reference TRBV28 and TRBJ2-7 gives the whole variable domain DVKVTQSSRYLVKRTGEKVFLECVQDMDHENMFWYRQDPGLGLRLIYFSYDVKMKEKGDIPEGYSVSREKKERFSLILESASTNQTSMYLCASRDGSYEQYFGPGTRLTVT.

V is TRBV21-1 and J is TRBJ2-5. TRBV21-1 is labeled a pseudogene. The CDR3 runs to 13 residues. In DNA form, the CDR3 reads TGTGCCAGCAGAACACACCTACGGGAGACCCAGTACTTC. It is translated as CASRTHLRETQYF.

The rearrangement links TRBV6-5 to TRBJ2-1; the match to TRBD2 covers 9 bases. CDR3 size: 14 residues. The junction had 8 bases not matched to a gene; V was cut back by 8 bases and J by 6 bases. Germline loops: CDR1 MNHEY, CDR2 SVGAGI. The CDR3 sequence: CASDPGLAVNEQFF. In DNA form, the CDR3 reads TGTGCCAGCGACCCGGGACTAGCAGTCAATGAGCAGTTCTTC.

This clone was picked up one time. The chain has TRBV7-9 and TRBJ1-1; 11 bases align to TRBD1. The CDR3 has 14 amino acids. The V gene end was trimmed by 5 bases and the J gene end by 7 bases; junction bases not matched to a gene: 6. The germline gives CDR1 SEHNR, CDR2 FQNEAQ (reference sequence). CDR3 region: CASSPRTGGIEAFF. The DNA of the CDR3 is TGTGCCAGCAGCCCAAGGACAGGGGGCATTGAAGCTTTCTTT.

The rearrangement links TRBV5-4 to TRBJ2-3, with D perhaps matching TRBD1 (5 bases). This CDR3 spans 16 amino acids. CDR1 and CDR2 from the germline V gene are SGHNT and YYREEE (reference sequence). Trimming took off 2 bases at V and 5 bases at J, with 18 bases between the two ends. The DNA for the CDR3 is TGTGCCAGCAGCTTTCCTGGGCAGGGAATTAGAGATACGCAGTATTTT. This sequence encodes CASSFPGQGIRDTQYF.

The chain links TRBV12-2 to TRBJ1-5; the table's TRBD1 call for D was not verified on the DNA. TRBV12-2 is a pseudogene locus. The CDR3 contains 17 residues. As DNA, the CDR3 is TGTGCAAGTCGCTTCCTGCAGCAGGGACAGGGTGTGGAGCCCCAGCATTTT. It translates to CASRFLQQGQGVEPQHF.

The rearrangement joins TRBV5-6 to TRBJ1-1, with D possibly matching TRBD1 (5 bases). Trimming cost V 6 bases and J 0 bases, with 15 bases left between them. The CDR3 consists of 15 residues. The germline CDR1 and CDR2 sequences are SGHDT and YYEEEE. In DNA form, the CDR3 reads TGTGCCAGCATCCCTTGGGGGGGTATGAACACTGAAGCTTTCTTT. Protein: CASIPWGGMNTEAFF.